A selection of T cell receptor beta chains follows, all from one sample in a study of PD-1 blockade in classical Hodgkin lymphoma. The data were produced by immunoSEQ multiplex PCR, yet TCRdb's version contains in-frame clones alone and is incomplete. The sample records 25,000 to 30,000 clones, roughly 75% being singletons. The material sequenced was peripheral blood mononuclear cells (PBMCs), taken before the fourth cycle of nivolumab. Receptor source: a human donor with classical Hodgkin lymphoma. Both conserved end residues are part of each CDR3. Fields, in order: V gene, D gene, J gene, clone size, CDR3 protein, CDR3 DNA. The D gene is left open where the match is weak. Clone sizes are given selectively: once, few, many, or a class where the clone is expanded.

v_gene: TRBV6-4; d_gene: -; j_gene: TRBJ2-5; abundance: -; CDR3aa: CASSEEEGETQYF; CDR3nt: TGTGCCAGCAGTGAGGAGGAGGGTGAGACCCAGTACTTC
v_gene: TRBV28; d_gene: TRBD1; j_gene: TRBJ1-1; abundance: -; CDR3aa: CASRGLGQGATEAFF; CDR3nt: TGTGCCAGCAGGGGCCTTGGACAGGGGGCTACTGAAGCTTTCTTT
v_gene: TRBV5-1; d_gene: -; j_gene: TRBJ2-1; abundance: -; CDR3aa: CASSLVLTAYNEQFF; CDR3nt: TGCGCCAGCAGCTTGGTCTTGACGGCCTACAATGAGCAGTTCTTC
v_gene: TRBV19; d_gene: -; j_gene: TRBJ1-5; abundance: -; CDR3aa: CASSLSGGIGQPQHF; CDR3nt: TGTGCCAGTAGTCTGAGCGGGGGGATTGGTCAGCCCCAGCATTTT
v_gene: TRBV6-1; d_gene: TRBD1; j_gene: TRBJ1-2; abundance: -; CDR3aa: CASSPTGQHGYTF; CDR3nt: TGTGCCAGCAGCCCCACGGGACAGCATGGCTACACCTTC
v_gene: TRBV7-9; d_gene: -; j_gene: TRBJ2-2; abundance: -; CDR3aa: CASSGWEDPPHNTGELFF; CDR3nt: TGTGCCAGCAGTGGGTGGGAAGACCCTCCGCACAACACCGGGGAGCTGTTTTTT
v_gene: TRBV7-7; d_gene: -; j_gene: TRBJ2-1; abundance: -; CDR3aa: CASSFARGPLNEQFF; CDR3nt: TGTGCCAGCAGCTTTGCGCGGGGACCCCTAAATGAGCAGTTCTTC
v_gene: TRBV6-5; d_gene: TRBD2; j_gene: TRBJ2-7; abundance: -; CDR3aa: CASSQIAGVSEQYF; CDR3nt: TGTGCCAGCAGCCAAATAGCGGGAGTAAGCGAGCAGTACTTC
v_gene: TRBV6-1; d_gene: TRBD1; j_gene: TRBJ1-5; abundance: -; CDR3aa: CASSEPGTGIQPQHF; CDR3nt: TGTGCCAGCAGTGAACCAGGGACAGGGATCCAGCCCCAGCATTTT
v_gene: TRBV2; d_gene: TRBD1; j_gene: TRBJ1-5; abundance: medium-sized; CDR3aa: CASSEVRTGGLSNQPQHF; CDR3nt: TGTGCCAGCAGTGAAGTCAGGACAGGGGGCCTAAGCAATCAGCCCCAGCATTTT
v_gene: TRBV10-2; d_gene: -; j_gene: TRBJ2-7; abundance: -; CDR3aa: CASSESPGTYEQYF; CDR3nt: TGCGCCAGCAGTGAGTCGCCCGGGACCTACGAGCAGTACTTC
v_gene: TRBV11-2; d_gene: -; j_gene: TRBJ2-7; abundance: -; CDR3aa: CASSPGRLYEQYF; CDR3nt: TGTGCCAGCAGCCCCGGGCGACTATACGAGCAGTACTTC
v_gene: TRBV5-1; d_gene: TRBD1; j_gene: TRBJ1-4; abundance: -; CDR3aa: CASSRTGPKEKLFF; CDR3nt: TGCGCCAGCAGTAGGACAGGCCCGAAGGAAAAACTGTTTTTT
v_gene: TRBV6-1; d_gene: -; j_gene: TRBJ1-6; abundance: -; CDR3aa: CASKTDYNSPLHF; CDR3nt: TGTGCCAGCAAGACAGATTATAATTCACCCCTCCACTTT